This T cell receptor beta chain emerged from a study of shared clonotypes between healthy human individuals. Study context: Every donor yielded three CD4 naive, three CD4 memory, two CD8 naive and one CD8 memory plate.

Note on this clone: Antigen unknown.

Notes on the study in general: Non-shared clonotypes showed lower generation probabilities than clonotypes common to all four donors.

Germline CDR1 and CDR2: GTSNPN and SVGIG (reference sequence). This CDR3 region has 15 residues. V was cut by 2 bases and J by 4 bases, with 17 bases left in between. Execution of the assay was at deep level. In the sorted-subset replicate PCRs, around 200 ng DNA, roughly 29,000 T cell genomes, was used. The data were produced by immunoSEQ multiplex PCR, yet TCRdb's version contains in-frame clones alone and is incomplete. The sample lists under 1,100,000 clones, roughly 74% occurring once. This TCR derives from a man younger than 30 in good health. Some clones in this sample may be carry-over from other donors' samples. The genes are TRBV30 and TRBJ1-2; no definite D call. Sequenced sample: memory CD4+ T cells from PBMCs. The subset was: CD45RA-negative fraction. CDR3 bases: TGTGCCTGGAGTATCCTATGGGCCTTTACCTATGGCTACACCTTC. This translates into CAWSILWAFTYGYTF.